A selection of T cell receptor beta chains follows, all from one sample in a study of T cells in Graves' hyperthyroidism and ophthalmopathy. MiXCR, run by TCRdb on the multiplex PCR reads, gives a single entry per CDR3 protein. The table has about 37,000 distinct CDR3 sequences, 50% to 55% seen once. Sequenced sample: blood. Receptors were obtained from a man aged 35 to 55 with Graves' ophthalmopathy. The CDR3 runs from the conserved cysteine through the conserved F or W. The D gene is left open where the match is weak. Not all rows give a size; the values are once, few, many and, for expanded clones, a class.

>NA|TRBV6-1|NA|TRBJ2-1
TGTGCCAGCGGGGGGACCTACAATGAGCAGTTCTTC
CASGGTYNEQFF
>TRBD2|TRBV13|many|TRBJ2-1
TGTGCCAGCAGCTCCCGAACCCCGACTAGCGGGAGGCCCAATGAGCAGTTCTTC
CASSSRTPTSGRPNEQFF
>NA|TRBV2|NA|TRBJ1-5
TGTGCCAGCAGTCCGCGAGGACAGAACAATCAGCCCCAGCATTTT
CASSPRGQNNQPQHF
>TRBD1|TRBV3-1|many|TRBJ1-1
TGTGCCAGCAGCCAATCGACAGGGGCGGCCCCGGCTTTCTTT
CASSQSTGAAPAFF
>TRBD1|TRBV30|many|TRBJ1-1
TGTGCCTGCTCCGGGACAGGCAACACTGAAGCTTTCTTT
CACSGTGNTEAFF
>NA|TRBV5-1|NA|TRBJ2-7
TGCGCCAGCAGCTTGGAGGGGGGCCTTGCTCGGGAGCAGTACTTC
CASSLEGGLAREQYF
>NA|TRBV4-1|many|TRBJ2-1
TGCGCCAGCAGCGACGGCAGGGTAACAAGGGCCAATGAGCAGTTCTTC
CASSDGRVTRANEQFF
>NA|TRBV7-9|NA|TRBJ2-5
TGTGCCAGCTTCGGAGGGGCGGGAGAGACCCAGTACTTC
CASFGGAGETQYF
>TRBD1|TRBV12-3/TRBV12-4|many|TRBJ2-1
TGTGCCAGCAGAGGGACAGGGACCTTCTACAATGAGCAGTTCTTC
CASRGTGTFYNEQFF
>NA|TRBV7-9|many|TRBJ1-2
TGTGCCAGCAGCTTAGGCTTCGCCGGGTACACCTTC
CASSLGFAGYTF
>NA|TRBV6-1|many|TRBJ2-5
TGTGCCAGCAGTGATGCCGGGGTGGAGACCCAGTACTTC
CASSDAGVETQYF
>TRBD2|TRBV24-1|medium-sized|TRBJ2-5
TGTGCCACCAGTGACACTAGCGGGGGCCGAGAGACCCAGTACTTC
CATSDTSGGRETQYF
>NA|TRBV15|many|TRBJ2-7
TGTGCCACCAGCAGATTTCCACGGGGGAAAAGGGGTGAGCAGTACTTC
CATSRFPRGKRGEQYF
>NA|TRBV5-6|many|TRBJ1-1
TGTGCCAGCAGCTTGGCAGGGCGAACTGAAGCTTTCTTT
CASSLAGRTEAFF
>TRBD2|TRBV9|NA|TRBJ2-1
TGTGCCAGCAGCGTCCGGGGGGATGCCTACAATGAGCAGTTCTTC
CASSVRGDAYNEQFF
>NA|TRBV20-1|NA|TRBJ1-5
TGCAGTGGAAAAACTAGCGGGGGGCTGGGTATGGGTCAGCCCCAGCATTTT
CSGKTSGGLGMGQPQHF
>TRBD2|TRBV28|once|TRBJ2-5
TGTGCCAGCAGTAGGTGGACTAGTAGGGAGACCCAGTACTTC
CASSRWTSRETQYF
>TRBD2|TRBV4-1|NA|TRBJ2-4
TGCGCCAGCAGCCAAGCTCTCGTGGGGGGGGAACCTAACAAAAACATTCAGTACTTC
CASSQALVGGEPNKNIQYF
>NA|TRBV7-3|NA|TRBJ2-2
TGTGCCAGCAGTCCAAGGGAGGCGGGGCGGAACACCGGGGAGCTGTTTTTT
CASSPREAGRNTGELFF
>NA|TRBV10-1|few|TRBJ1-4
TGCGCCAGCAGTGACGGGCTAAATGAAAAACTGTTTTTT
CASSDGLNEKLFF
>NA|TRBV19|NA|TRBJ1-6
TGTGCCAGCAGCTCGGGGGGCTCACCCCTCCACTTT
CASSSGGSPLHF
>TRBD1|TRBV7-8|NA|TRBJ1-5
TGTGCCAGCAGCCCACGGACAGGGTATAGCAATCAGCCCCAGCATTTT
CASSPRTGYSNQPQHF
>TRBD2|TRBV19|NA|TRBJ2-1
TGTGCCAGTAGTATAGGGCTAGCGGGGGAGCAGTTCTTC
CASSIGLAGEQFF
>TRBD1|TRBV11-2|medium-sized|TRBJ1-6
TGTGCCAGCAGCCCACGAACAGGGGGCAGTTCACCCCTCCACTTT
CASSPRTGGSSPLHF
>NA|TRBV5-6|NA|TRBJ2-2
TGTGCCAGCAGCGCCGGGACAGGGGAGCTGTTTTTT
CASSAGTGELFF
>TRBD1|TRBV6-1|many|TRBJ1-6
TGTGCCAGCGTGCAGGGGGGTAATTCACCCCTCCACTTT
CASVQGGNSPLHF
>NA|TRBV18|many|TRBJ2-7
TGTGCCAGCCATTCCGACCAGGCAGAGCAGTACTTC
CASHSDQAEQYF
>TRBD2|TRBV2|NA|TRBJ2-3
TGTGCCAGCAGTGTCGGGACTAGCGGGAAGACAGATACGCAGTATTTT
CASSVGTSGKTDTQYF
>NA|TRBV6-5|many|TRBJ1-6
TGTGCCAGCAGCCCCCGGGACGGGGTAAATTCACCCCTCCACTTT
CASSPRDGVNSPLHF
>TRBD1|TRBV6-6|many|TRBJ2-7
TGTGCCAGCACCTCGGGACAGGGGGTCGTTCCGACCTACGAGCAGTACTTC
CASTSGQGVVPTYEQYF
>NA|TRBV12-3/TRBV12-4|NA|TRBJ1-1
TGTGCCAGCAGTTTAAGGGAAGCTTTCTTT
CASSLREAFF
>NA|TRBV28|many|TRBJ2-2
TGTGCCAGCAGGGGACGGCGGGGGCAAGCCGGGGAGCTGTTTTTT
CASRGRRGQAGELFF
>NA|TRBV2|NA|TRBJ2-3
TGTGCCACAACCCGGGATGATACAGACGAGCAGTATTTT
CATTRDDTDEQYF
>NA|TRBV20-1|NA|TRBJ1-6
TGCAGTGCAAATGGAGACGGCGAAACCTATAATTCACCCCTCCACTTT
CSANGDGETYNSPLHF
>TRBD1|TRBV7-2|NA|TRBJ2-7
TGTGCCAGCAGTTCCGGGACAGGGGTTCGATACGAGCAGTACTTC
CASSSGTGVRYEQYF
>NA|TRBV10-3|NA|TRBJ2-7
TGTGCCATCCGCCAAAGAGAAGGGACCTACGAGCAGTACTTC
CAIRQREGTYEQYF
>TRBD1|TRBV10-1|NA|TRBJ2-7
TGCGCCAGCAACCCGACAGGGAAATTAATGGTCTACGAGCAGTACTTC
CASNPTGKLMVYEQYF
>TRBD2|TRBV29-1|NA|TRBJ2-5
TGCAGCGTTGAAGGACTAGCGGGAGGGTGGCAAGAGACCCAGTACTTC
CSVEGLAGGWQETQYF
>NA|TRBV10-3|NA|TRBJ1-1
NA
CAIKGFGYGYTFGSGGGQEAFF
>NA|TRBV25-1|NA|TRBJ2-7
TGTGCCAGCAGTGAATGGTGGGGAAGGGAGGATTCCTACGAGCAGTACTTC
CASSEWWGREDSYEQYF
>TRBD2|TRBV3-1|many|TRBJ2-7
TGTGCCAGCAGCCCCCTTAGCGGGGGGGTTAACGAGCAGTACTTC
CASSPLSGGVNEQYF
>NA|TRBV10-1|NA|TRBJ1-1
TGCGCCAGCAGTCGGACTGGGTGGCCAAGCACTGAAGCTTTCTTT
CASSRTGWPSTEAFF
>NA|TRBV6-2/TRBV6-3|many|TRBJ1-3
TGTGCCAGCCTTAACCCGCGGACAGATCGACGTGGAAACACCATATATTTT
CASLNPRTDRRGNTIYF
>NA|TRBV7-2|NA|TRBJ2-5
TGTGCCAGCAGCTTCCCCCGGGGAGATGCAGGGCGAGAAGAGACCCAGTACTTC
CASSFPRGDAGREETQYF
>NA|TRBV28|many|TRBJ2-7
TGTGCCAGCAGCACGGTGGGACAACAAGCCTACGAGCAGTACTTC
CASSTVGQQAYEQYF
>NA|TRBV12-3/TRBV12-4|many|TRBJ2-1
TGTGCCAGCAGGAAAAATCCCGGGACAAGAAACTACAATGAGCAGTTCTTC
CASRKNPGTRNYNEQFF
>TRBD2|TRBV27|NA|TRBJ2-3
TGTGCCAGCAGTTCATATCCGGGCGGGGGGCGACACACAGATACGCAGTATTTT
CASSSYPGGGRHTDTQYF
>NA|TRBV24-1|NA|TRBJ2-1
TGTGCCACCAGCGCCGAAGGGACACCTAAGGTTCATGAGCAGTTCTTC
CATSAEGTPKVHEQFF
>NA|TRBV25-1|many|TRBJ1-1
TGTGCCAGCAGTGGGGACACGAAGTATACTGAAGCTTTCTTT
CASSGDTKYTEAFF
>NA|TRBV7-6|NA|TRBJ2-5
TGTGCCAGCAGCTTAGCGTCTAGGGCAGGCGGGGAGACCCAGTACTTC
CASSLASRAGGETQYF
>TRBD2|TRBV6-5|many|TRBJ2-3
TGTGCCAGCAGTTACTCGGGCGGGGGGGCAGATACGCAGTATTTT
CASSYSGGGADTQYF
>TRBD2|TRBV20-1|many|TRBJ2-2
TGCAGTGCTACAGAACTAGCGGTTAGAAACACCGGGGAGCTGTTTTTT
CSATELAVRNTGELFF
>NA|TRBV20-1|NA|TRBJ2-3
TGCAGTGCTAGAGGTACGCAGTATTTT
CSARGTQYF
>TRBD2|TRBV3-1|NA|TRBJ2-3
TGTGCCAGCAGACCTAGCGGGTCCACAGATACGCAGTATTTT
CASRPSGSTDTQYF
>TRBD1|TRBV19|NA|TRBJ1-5
TGTGCCAGTAGGCTGGGACAGAATCAGCCCCAGCATTTT
CASRLGQNQPQHF
>NA|TRBV9|NA|TRBJ2-3
TGTGCCAGCAGCGCTATCGGTACCACAGATACGCAGTATTTT
CASSAIGTTDTQYF
>TRBD1|TRBV15|NA|TRBJ1-6
TGTGCCACCAGCAGAGAAGCGGGAGGGGGCTCACCCCTCCACTTT
CATSREAGGGSPLHF
>NA|TRBV7-9|medium-sized|TRBJ1-1
TGTGCCAGCAGCTTGGTGTACACTGAAGCTTTCTTT
CASSLVYTEAFF
>TRBD2|TRBV20-1|NA|TRBJ2-1
TGCAGTGCGGGACTAGTGGGAGTAGGCGATGAGCAGTTCTTC
CSAGLVGVGDEQFF